This T cell receptor (beta chain) derives from a study of blood T cell repertoires in COVID-19 (dated by TCRdb to about 2020). With respect to the entire study: The collaborator samples originated in the United States, Italy and Spain and spanned the acute and convalescent phases of COVID-19. The prospective study material was composed of cDNA or gDNA derived from T cells, B-cell-depleted T cells, or PBMCs. Deeply sampled blood TCRbeta repertoires from subjects exposed to, actively infected with, or recovered from COVID-19 were included in the dataset. The repertoires were released in a freely available public database intended as a resource for research on the immune response to SARS-CoV-2. The samples were drawn from the first 160 participants of the ongoing ImmuneRACE study and from some 1,300 subjects provided by 6 global collaborators. The sample metadata nearly always contained a de-identified subject ID, COVID-19 status, age in years and sex. Where available, HLA class I and class II types were taken from metadata supplied by the sample provider and were not determined by assay-based typing.

Here is what the overall study found, with its caveats: The amount of clinical and demographic metadata varied by source and participant and was provided uncurated.

Based on the germline V gene (reference sequence), the CDR1 and CDR2 sequences are LNHDA and SQIVND. V is shortened by 2 bases, J by 10 bases, and the region joining them spans 21 bases. The CDR3 has 16 amino acids, counting the end cysteine and phenylalanine. The read is trimmed to its CDR3 DNA, 48 bases read in frame from base 1. As for this clone: Its antigen is currently not known. Base qualities are not recorded, but no much larger clone differs from it by a single base.

The immunoSEQ Assay, a bias-controlled multiplex PCR, was used to amplify TCRbeta CDR3 regions from genomic DNA. On the study's bioinformatics: Nucleated cell counts per sample were estimated from amplification of reference gene primers within the assay. To quantify the absolute abundance of each unique TCRbeta CDR3 rearrangement, sequence reads were collapsed and filtered. For each sample, productive Simpson clonality was calculated as the square root of Simpson's diversity index across productive rearrangements. What TCRdb holds here is the immuneACCESS table cut down to in-frame rearrangements. Part of the clones is not present; checked against another copy, under half of the missing clones reflect an unresolved V gene, and the others are unexplained. V, J and clone size derive from that table, while D and trimming were established from the DNA sequence. In all, the sample holds 150,000 or so clones, and 70% to 90% of those were seen once. 2% to 3% of the sample goes to the ten largest clones.

Each collaborating institution followed its own protocols to collect whole blood in K2EDTA tubes. For TCRbeta analysis, collaborators shipped samples as frozen whole blood, isolated PBMCs, or DNA extracted from either of those sample types. Sample: peripheral blood. This receptor was obtained from a woman between 70 and 85 years old with acute or convalescent COVID-19. The chain uses TRBV19 and TRBJ2-1; tentative D gene TRBD1, with 6 bases matching. The sequence in DNA is TGTGCCAGTAGTATACGTGGTTCTCCTTATGGGGGCGAGCAGTTCTTC. This translates into CASSIRGSPYGGEQFF.